These T cell receptor beta chains were read from a single sample in a study of cytomegalovirus exposure and HLA in healthy donors. Only in-frame clones appear in the TCRdb table, and some are missing; sequencing was by immunoSEQ multiplex PCR. The table includes 150,000 to 180,000 clones, about four fifths detected once. The sequenced material came from PBMCs. The receptors come from a man aged 25 to 40 in good health and CMV-seropositive. The conserved cysteine and the conserved F or W are not part of the CDR3 here.

v_gene	j_gene	CDR3aa
TRBV5-1	TRBJ1-2	ASSPDRGRGSFGHT
TRBV19	TRBJ1-1	ASSTPSTGGNTEAF
TRBV18	TRBJ1-2	ASSPPSGAQNGYT
TRBV7-9	TRBJ2-1	ASSLLAGAGDEQF
TRBV9	TRBJ2-1	ASSVVPTGLAGAAYNEQF
TRBV10-3	TRBJ2-7	AISEGGIPEQY
TRBV5-1	TRBJ1-1	ASSFGAKEGTEAF
TRBV13	TRBJ2-2	ASSSFLRAGGTGELF
TRBV27	TRBJ2-5	ASKTSGNEQETQY
TRBV6-1	TRBJ2-1	ASTLAVVYNEQF
TRBV19	TRBJ2-1	ARPSRNRGNEQF
TRBV27	TRBJ2-7	ASSLPGQGAGEQY
TRBV6-1	TRBJ2-5	ASSRGGGGGETQY